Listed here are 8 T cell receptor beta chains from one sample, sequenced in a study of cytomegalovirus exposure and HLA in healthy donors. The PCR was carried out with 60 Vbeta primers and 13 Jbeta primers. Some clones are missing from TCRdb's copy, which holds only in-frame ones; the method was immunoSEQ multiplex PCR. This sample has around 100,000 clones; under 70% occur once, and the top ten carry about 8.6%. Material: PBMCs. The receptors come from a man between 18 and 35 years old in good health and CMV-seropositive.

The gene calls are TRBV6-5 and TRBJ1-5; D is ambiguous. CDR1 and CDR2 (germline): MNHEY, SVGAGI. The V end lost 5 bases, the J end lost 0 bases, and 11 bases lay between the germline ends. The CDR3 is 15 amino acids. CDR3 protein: CASSVEPYSNQPQHF. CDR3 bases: TGTGCCAGCAGTGTAGAACCCTATAGCAATCAGCCCCAGCATTTT.

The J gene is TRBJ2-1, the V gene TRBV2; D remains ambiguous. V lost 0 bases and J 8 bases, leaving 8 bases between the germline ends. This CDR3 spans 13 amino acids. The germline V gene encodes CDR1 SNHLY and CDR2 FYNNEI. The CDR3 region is CASSEARHHEQFF. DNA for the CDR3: TGTGCCAGCAGTGAAGCTCGACACCATGAGCAGTTCTTC.

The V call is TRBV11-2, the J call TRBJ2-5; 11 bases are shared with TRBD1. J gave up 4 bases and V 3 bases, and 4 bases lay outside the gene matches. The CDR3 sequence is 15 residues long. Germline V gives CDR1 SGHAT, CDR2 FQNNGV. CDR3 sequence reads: CASSLSDRGLETQYF. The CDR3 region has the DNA TGTGCCAGCAGCTTGTCGGACAGGGGGCTAGAGACCCAGTACTTC.

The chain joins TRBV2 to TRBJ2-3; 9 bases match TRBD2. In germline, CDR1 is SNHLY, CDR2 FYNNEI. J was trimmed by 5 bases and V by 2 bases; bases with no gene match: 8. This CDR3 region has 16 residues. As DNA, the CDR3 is TGTGCCAGCAGTGAATATAGGCGGGGGGGCCGAGATACGCAGTATTTT. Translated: CASSEYRRGGRDTQYF.

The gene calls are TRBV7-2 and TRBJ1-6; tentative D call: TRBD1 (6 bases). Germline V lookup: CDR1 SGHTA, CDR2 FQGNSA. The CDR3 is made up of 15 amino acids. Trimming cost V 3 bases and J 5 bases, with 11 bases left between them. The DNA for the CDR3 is TGTGCCAGCAGCTTGAGGGGGACAAATAATTCACCCCTCCACTTT. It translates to CASSLRGTNNSPLHF.

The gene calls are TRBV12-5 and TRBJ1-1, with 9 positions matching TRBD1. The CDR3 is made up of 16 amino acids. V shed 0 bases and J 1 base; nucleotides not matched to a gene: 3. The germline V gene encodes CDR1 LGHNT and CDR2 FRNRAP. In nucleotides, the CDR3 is TGTGCTAGTGGTTTGGTACGGGGACAGGGGAACACTGAAGCTTTCTTT. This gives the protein CASGLVRGQGNTEAFF. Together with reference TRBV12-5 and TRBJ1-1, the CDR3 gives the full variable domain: DARVTQTPRHKVTEMGQEVTMRCQPILGHNTVFWYRQTMMQGLELLAYFRNRAPLDDSGMPKDRFSAEMPDATLATLKIQPSEPRDSAVYFCASGLVRGQGNTEAFFGQGTRLTVV.

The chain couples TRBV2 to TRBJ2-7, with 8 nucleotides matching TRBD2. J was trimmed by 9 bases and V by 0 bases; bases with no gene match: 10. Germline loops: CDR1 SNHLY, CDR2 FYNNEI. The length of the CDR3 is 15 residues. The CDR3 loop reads CASSEAEAIRGGQYV. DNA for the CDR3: TGTGCCAGCAGTGAAGCCGAGGCCATCCGGGGGGGGCAGTACGTC.

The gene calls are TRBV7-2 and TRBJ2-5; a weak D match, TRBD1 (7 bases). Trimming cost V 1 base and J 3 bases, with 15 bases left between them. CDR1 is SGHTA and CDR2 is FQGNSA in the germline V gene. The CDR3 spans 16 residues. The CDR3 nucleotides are TGTGCCAGCAGCTTAGTAGGGGGGACAGAGGAAGAGACCCAGTACTTC. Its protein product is CASSLVGGTEEETQYF.